A single sample gave rise to the 11 T cell receptor beta chains below, sequenced in a study of blood T cell repertoires in COVID-19. Generated by immunoSEQ multiplex PCR, the TCRdb table keeps only in-frame clones and is missing some. The sample comprises about 230,000 clones, roughly 80% of which are singletons, and around 2.5% rests with the top ten. What was sequenced was peripheral blood. These receptors were taken from a woman aged 70 to 79 with active or convalescent COVID-19.

The gene calls are TRBV21-1 and TRBJ2-1; the table assigns TRBD2, which was not confirmed against the DNA. TRBV21-1 is assigned pseudogene status. The CDR3 is 21 amino acids. DNA for the CDR3: TGTGCCAGCAGCAAAGCAGGGTCCACTCGTTCCGGGAGGGCCAACTACAATGAGCAGTTCTTC. Its translation: CASSKAGSTRSGRANYNEQFF.

This sequence joins TRBV21-1 and TRBJ2-5; the table's D call, TRBD1, was not checked against the DNA. TRBV21-1 is a recognized pseudogene. The CDR3 runs to 15 residues. In DNA, the CDR3 is TGTGCCAGCCAGAATTGGGCTGTACAATGGGAGACCCAGTACTTC. This codes for CASQNWAVQWETQYF.

This clone was observed a single time. V usage is TRBV3-1 (or the pseudogene TRBV3-2) and J usage is TRBJ2-1, with 8 bases that match TRBD2. Unmatched junction bases numbered 5, after V lost 5 bases and J lost 2 bases. Germline V gene sequence: CDR1 LGHDT, CDR2 YNNKEL (reference sequence). This CDR3 spans 15 amino acids. The CDR3 sequence is CASSTEREPYNEQFF. The CDR3 DNA follows: TGTGCCAGCAGCACCGAGCGGGAGCCCTACAATGAGCAGTTCTTC.

This clone showed up just once. The gene calls are TRBV5-1 and TRBJ1-6; D perhaps matches TRBD1 (6 bases). V shed 2 bases and J shed 11 bases, with 17 bases lying between them. The CDR3 sequence is 15 residues long. From germline, CDR1 is SGHRS and CDR2 YFSETQ. The CDR3 loop reads CASSLQGALTPPLHF. CDR3 DNA: TGCGCCAGCAGCTTACAGGGAGCCCTCACGCCACCCCTCCACTTT.

This CDR3 is CASRLPVGGGYTF. The DNA of the CDR3 is TGTGCCAGCAGACTACCGGTAGGAGGTGGCTACACCTTC. The chain carries TRBV16 and TRBJ1-2, with D unresolved. This CDR3 has 13 amino acids. CDR1 is KGHSY and CDR2 is FQNENV in the germline V gene. V shed 6 bases and J shed 7 bases, with 15 bases lying between them.

The rearrangement links TRBV3-1 (or the pseudogene TRBV3-2) to TRBJ2-1; the match to TRBD1 covers 7 bases. V was clipped by 10 bases and J by 1 base; unmatched bases: 7. CDR3 length equals 14 residues. Germline-derived CDR1 and CDR2 are LGHDT and YNNKEL (reference sequence). The CDR3 nucleotides read TGTGCCACCGGACAGGCTCGTTCCTACAATGAGCAGTTCTTC. Its protein is CATGQARSYNEQFF.

This clone was seen more than once but under ten times. V gene TRBV19 combines with J gene TRBJ2-2; D possibly corresponds to TRBD1 (6 bases). V lost 3 bases and J lost 1, with 9 bases in between. This CDR3 comprises 15 residues. From germline, CDR1 is LNHDA and CDR2 SQIVND (reference sequence). As DNA, the CDR3 is TGTGCCAGTAGTATTAGGGGGATGAACACCGGGGAGCTGTTTTTT. It translates to CASSIRGMNTGELFF. Combining the CDR3 with reference TRBV19 and TRBJ2-2 gives the whole variable domain DGGITQSPKYLFRKEGQNVTLSCEQNLNHDAMYWYRQDPGQGLRLIYYSQIVNDFQKGDIAEGYSVSREKKESFPLTVTSAQKNPTAFYLCASSIRGMNTGELFFGEGSRLTVL.

The chain joins TRBV9 to TRBJ1-3; D unclear. Germline CDR1 is SGDLS and CDR2 is YYNGEE. The CDR3 has 13 residues. With 3 bases removed from V and 4 bases from J, the gap between germline ends came to 8 bases. For the CDR3, the DNA is TGTGCCAGCAGCGGAGTCGCCGGAAACACCATATATTTT. It translates to CASSGVAGNTIYF.

The V and J genes are TRBV12-3 or TRBV12-4 and TRBJ2-5, with a possible D match to TRBD2 (6 bases). V shed 5 bases and J shed 7 bases, with 11 bases lying between them. This CDR3 is 12 amino acids long. The CDR3, as DNA: TGTGCCAGCAGTAGCTACGGGGGGACCCAGTACTTC. It yields the protein CASSSYGGTQYF.

The rearrangement uses TRBV10-3 and TRBJ1-6, with D possibly TRBD1 on 5 matching bases. There are 16 residues in the CDR3. V gave up 0 bases and J gave up 0 bases, with 6 bases separating them. Germline values: CDR1 ENHRY, CDR2 SYGVKD. This CDR3 is CAISESGGSYNSPLHF. CDR3 DNA: TGTGCCATCAGTGAGTCCGGGGGCTCCTATAATTCACCCCTCCACTTT.

The gene calls are TRBV7-9 and TRBJ2-1; 13 bases align to TRBD2. CDR3 length equals 16 residues. Per germline, CDR1 SEHNR and CDR2 FQNEAQ (reference sequence). Trimming removed 7 bases from V and 8 bases from J; junction bases left unmatched: 11. The CDR3 DNA sequence: TGTGCCAGCACCTCGGGACTAGCGGGGAAGGTGGATGAGCAGTTCTTC. It is translated as CASTSGLAGKVDEQFF.